This TCR beta chain was retrieved from a study of CD8+ T cells in alopecia areata. After isolation, RNA underwent reverse transcription to generate cDNA as the sequencing template. The protocol was immunoSEQ multiplex PCR, while the TCRdb copy is restricted to in-frame clones and leaves out a portion. The sample carries around 100,000 clones, 41% recorded once. Germline V gives CDR1 SGHVS, CDR2 FQNEAQ. Trimming cost V 3 bases and J 1 base; bases outside gene matches: 3. The CDR3 is 14 residues long. The clonotype was recovered from a human donor with alopecia areata. J is TRBJ2-7 and V is TRBV7-8, with 7 bases fitting TRBD2. Input material: CD4+ T cells sorted from blood. CDR3 in DNA: TGTGCCAGCAGCTTGGGGGGGACGTCCTACGAGCAGTACTTC. Translated, it gives CASSLGGTSYEQYF.